Detailed here is one T cell receptor beta chain. As originally analysed: The authors estimated nucleated cell counts from reference gene primer amplification. Measured with immunoSEQ multiplex PCR; TCRdb has only the in-frame clones, and not every one. V, J and clone size are taken as reported in that table, and D and trimming were inferred from the DNA itself. Among about 300,000 clones listed, 85% were seen once. These data are taken from a study of blood T cell repertoires in COVID-19. Study background: COVID-19 samples from acute and convalescent phases originated in the United States, Italy and Spain. PBMCs, B-cell-depleted T cells, or T cells were the source of the cDNA or gDNA that made up the material.

Germline lookup yields CDR1 MNHEY and CDR2 SMNVEV (reference sequence). Unmatched junction bases numbered 17, after V lost 4 bases and J lost 8 bases. CDR3 length: 17 amino acids. Material: peripheral blood. This sequence originates from a human donor in a cohort sampled during active COVID-19. The genes are TRBV27 and TRBJ2-1; 7 nucleotides align to TRBD2. CDR3 protein: CASSSQILAGHWDEQFF. The DNA for the CDR3 is TGTGCCAGCAGTTCGCAAATCTTAGCGGGCCATTGGGATGAGCAGTTCTTC.